The 12 T cell receptor beta chains presented below share a single source sample, sequenced in a study of T-cell reconstitution after alpha-beta-depleted transplantation in children. A library of TCRbeta sequences, prepared with unique molecular identifiers, was generated. Via MiXCR, TCRdb re-called the PCR reads, giving one row per CDR3 protein. The sample includes around 300,000 distinct CDR3 sequences, about 9.9% seen only once; the top ten take around 24%. The material was peripheral blood, obtained 180 days after TCRalphabeta/CD19-depleted stem cell transplant. The receptors come from a male patient under 10 years old who had a stem cell transplant for chronic granulomatous disease, so the T cells may come from the graft donor.

In this sample, this clonotype turned up many times. The chain carries TRBV10-3 and TRBJ2-7; 8 bases are shared with TRBD2. After removal of 3 bases from V and 4 bases from J, the junction contained 8 bases not matched to a gene. The CDR3 sequence is 15 residues long. In germline, CDR1 is ENHRY, CDR2 SYGVKD. CDR3 coding DNA: TGTGCCATCAGTGACAGGGCGGGAGGTCGTTACGAGCAGTACTTC. As protein: CAISDRAGGRYEQYF.

This clonotype was recorded many times. The chain joins TRBV5-8 to TRBJ2-2; D not certain. This CDR3 region has 16 residues. V was pared by 3 bases and J by 0 bases, with 12 bases between. Germline V gene lookup returns CDR1 SGHTS and CDR2 YDEGEE. DNA of the CDR3: TGTGCCAGCAGCTACAGTCTTTTCGCGAACACCGGGGAGCTGTTTTTT. It encodes CASSYSLFANTGELFF.

In its sample, this clonotype is medium-sized (0.01 to 0.1%). The J gene is TRBJ2-1, the V gene TRBV7-2, with 7 bases fitting TRBD2. V lost 5 bases, J lost 15 bases, and 22 bases stayed unmatched. Germline CDR1 reads SGHTA; CDR2 reads FQGNSA. The CDR3 length is 16 residues. CDR3 sequence reads: CASSLSGDANIMVWFF. DNA of the CDR3: TGTGCCAGCAGCCTAAGCGGGGACGCCAACATCATGGTTTGGTTCTTC.

This clonotype was counted many times. Mismatch with germline at one junction end may stem from a read error. J is TRBJ2-7 and V is TRBV6-5; a possible D gene is TRBD1 (6 bases). CDR1 is MNHEY and CDR2 is SVGAGI in the germline V gene. This CDR3 contains 15 residues. The CDR3: CASSYLGADSYEQYF. The CDR3 region has the DNA TGTGCCAGCAGCTACTTGGGGGCGGACTCCTACGAGCAGTACTTC.

The V gene is TRBV27, the J gene TRBJ2-2; D call uncertain. V dropped 5 bases and J dropped 8 bases, with 12 bases sitting between them. This CDR3 is built from 13 residues. Looked up from germline, CDR1 is MNHEY and CDR2 is SMNVEV (reference sequence). CDR3: CASSPRLLGELFF. The DNA for the CDR3 is TGTGCCAGCAGTCCACGCCTTTTGGGGGAGCTGTTTTTT.

In this sample, this clonotype turned up many times. V usage is TRBV29-1 and J usage is TRBJ1-2; TRBD1 matches 9 bases. The CDR3 runs to 12 residues. V gave up 7 bases and J gave up 5 bases; unmatched junction bases: 5. Germline-derived CDR1 and CDR2 are SQVTM and ANQGSEA. The CDR3 nucleotides are TGCAGCGCCCTGGACAGGGGTTATGGCTACACCTTC. It translates to CSALDRGYGYTF.

This clonotype showed up many times. V gene TRBV11-1 combines with J gene TRBJ2-5; possible D gene TRBD2, 5 bases. Deletions cut 8 bases from V and 5 bases from J, with 33 bases between. CDR3 length equals 19 residues. The germline V gene encodes CDR1 SGHAT and CDR2 FQDESV (reference sequence). Written as DNA, the CDR3 is TGTGCCAGCGACCCAGGCGGTGTTTTCAGGACGGGGAGCGTGGAGACCCAGTACTTC. Translating gives CASDPGGVFRTGSVETQYF.

Regarding this clonotype: This may be a read error, as it is one base from a much larger clone. The rearrangement uses TRBV29-1 and TRBJ2-5, with D unresolved. V lost 8 bases and J lost 7, with 11 bases in between. Germline V gives CDR1 SQVTM, CDR2 ANQGSEA. This CDR3 spans 10 amino acids. DNA for the CDR3: TGCAGCTCCGCGATGGGGACCCAGTACTTC. Translation gives CSSAMGTQYF.

This clonotype showed up many times. This chain joins TRBV5-1 and TRBJ2-4; 9 nucleotides agree with TRBD2. V was clipped by 5 bases and J by 4 bases; unmatched bases: 19. The CDR3 contains 19 residues. In germline, CDR1 is SGHRS, CDR2 YFSETQ. CDR3 amino acids: CASSLRLAGGPLSKNIQYF. The CDR3 DNA reads as TGCGCCAGCAGTCTTAGACTGGCGGGAGGGCCCCTGTCGAAAAACATTCAGTACTTC.

This clonotype appeared many times. The genes are TRBV12-3 or TRBV12-4 and TRBJ2-1; 14 nucleotides agree with TRBD2. The CDR3 extends over 15 amino acids. With 3 bases clipped from V and 12 bases from J, the junction kept 7 bases outside the gene matches. This chain's CDR3 is CASSFRGTSGGWQFF. The CDR3 bases are TGTGCCAGCAGTTTCCGCGGGACTAGCGGGGGATGGCAGTTCTTC.

A note on this clonotype: Since a much larger clone is just one base distant, this may be a read error. The rearrangement joins TRBV20-1 to TRBJ2-1; 11 nucleotides match TRBD2. CDR1 is DFQATT, CDR2 SNEGSKA, per germline (reference sequence). CDR3 length equals 17 residues. CDR3 sequence: CCARDWTSGLDYNEQFF. CDR3 nucleotides: TGCTGTGCTAGAGATTGGACTAGCGGGTTGGACTACAATGAGCAGTTCTTC.

Many counts were recorded for this clonotype. The chain links TRBV7-2 to TRBJ2-1; D is uncertain. Looked up from germline, CDR1 is SGHTA and CDR2 is FQGNSA. V was clipped by 1 base and J by 7 bases, with 8 bases between them. The CDR3 is 13 residues long. The CDR3 protein is CASSLEMANEQFF. CDR3 nucleotides: TGTGCCAGCAGCTTAGAAATGGCAAATGAGCAGTTCTTC.